Sequencing of this T cell receptor (beta chain) was carried out in a study of OX40 agonist ivuxolimab in advanced cancers. The wider study: The patients got ivuxolimab, which is an agonistic anti-OX40 (CD134) antibody. Hepatocellular carcinoma, melanoma, renal cell or head and neck cancer occurred in dose-escalation patients. Findings of the study overall: Dosing at 0.1 to 3.0 mg/kg was accompanied by clonal expansion of CD4+ and CD8+ blood T cells by week 6. Relative to CD4+ cells, CD8+ T cells on average had more expanded clones.

On this clone itself: The target antigen is unknown. The junction and the germline gene differ at one end; a read error may be behind it.

Produced via immunoSEQ multiplex PCR; TCRdb's table is partial and in-frame only. The table has over 70,000 clones, just over 90% seen once. Germline loops: CDR1 LGHNA, CDR2 YSLEER. The CDR3 is made up of 13 amino acids. V and J are TRBV4-3 and TRBJ2-3, with D unclear. This sequence originates from an adult with an advanced solid tumor such as melanoma, head and neck, liver or kidney cancer. Sequences were derived from CD4+ or CD8+ T cells sorted from blood, sampled in a trial of the OX40 agonist ivuxolimab. The chain's CDR3 is CASSQDGFGSEEF. CDR3 DNA: TGCGCCAGCAGCCAAGATGGCTTCGGCAGCGAGGAGTTT.